This T cell receptor beta chain was recorded in a study of beta chain features in type 1 diabetes. The authors obtained over 98% purity in all sorted populations. Reverse transcription of all isolated RNA meant that expressed TCRB transcripts were sequenced. The data were produced by immunoSEQ multiplex PCR, yet TCRdb's version contains in-frame clones alone and is incomplete. The repertoire holds some 300,000 clones, approximately 8% seen once, with under 1.3% in the top ten. The table lists this clone with a few counts. Trimming shortened V by 3 bases and J by 3 bases, and 10 bases separated the two germline ends. The length of the CDR3 is 14 residues. Germline CDR1 reads SGDLS; CDR2 reads YYNGEE.

The chain has TRBV9 and TRBJ1-5; D uncertain. Sequenced input: central memory CD4+ T cells from blood. The clonotype was recovered from a woman younger than 30 in good health. The CDR3 protein is CASSGPGYNQPQHF. In DNA form, the CDR3 reads TGTGCCAGCAGCGGACCAGGCTACAATCAGCCCCAGCATTTT.